This TCR beta chain emerged from a study of T-cell memory formation after mild COVID-19. As for the study in general: The study found TCR clusters largely donor specific. Study results and limitations: Researchers could not confirm that second-wave clones peaking on day 37 targeted SARS-CoV-2.

5'RACE with constant-segment primers yielded barcoded, UMI-tagged TCR alpha and TCR beta cDNA libraries. TCRdb independently ran MiXCR on the 5' RACE reads; one entry per CDR3 protein. Of 300,000 to 400,000 distinct CDR3 sequences in the sample, around a sixth were seen once. The germline V gene has CDR1 GTSNPN and CDR2 SVGIG (reference sequence). The CDR3 covers 13 residues. V lost 0 bases, J lost 3 bases, and 8 bases lay in between. A note on this clonotype: Its target is unknown.

Sequencing input: PBMCs or a T cell subset sorted from them (not recorded which). The TCR originated in a young man who had mild COVID-19 (a few samples of this study predate the infection). Cell type and time point are not known. The V call is TRBV30, the J call TRBJ1-2; D remains unclear. CDR3 sequence: CAWSVTGHYGYTF. The CDR3 DNA is TGTGCCTGGAGTGTAACGGGCCACTATGGCTACACCTTC.